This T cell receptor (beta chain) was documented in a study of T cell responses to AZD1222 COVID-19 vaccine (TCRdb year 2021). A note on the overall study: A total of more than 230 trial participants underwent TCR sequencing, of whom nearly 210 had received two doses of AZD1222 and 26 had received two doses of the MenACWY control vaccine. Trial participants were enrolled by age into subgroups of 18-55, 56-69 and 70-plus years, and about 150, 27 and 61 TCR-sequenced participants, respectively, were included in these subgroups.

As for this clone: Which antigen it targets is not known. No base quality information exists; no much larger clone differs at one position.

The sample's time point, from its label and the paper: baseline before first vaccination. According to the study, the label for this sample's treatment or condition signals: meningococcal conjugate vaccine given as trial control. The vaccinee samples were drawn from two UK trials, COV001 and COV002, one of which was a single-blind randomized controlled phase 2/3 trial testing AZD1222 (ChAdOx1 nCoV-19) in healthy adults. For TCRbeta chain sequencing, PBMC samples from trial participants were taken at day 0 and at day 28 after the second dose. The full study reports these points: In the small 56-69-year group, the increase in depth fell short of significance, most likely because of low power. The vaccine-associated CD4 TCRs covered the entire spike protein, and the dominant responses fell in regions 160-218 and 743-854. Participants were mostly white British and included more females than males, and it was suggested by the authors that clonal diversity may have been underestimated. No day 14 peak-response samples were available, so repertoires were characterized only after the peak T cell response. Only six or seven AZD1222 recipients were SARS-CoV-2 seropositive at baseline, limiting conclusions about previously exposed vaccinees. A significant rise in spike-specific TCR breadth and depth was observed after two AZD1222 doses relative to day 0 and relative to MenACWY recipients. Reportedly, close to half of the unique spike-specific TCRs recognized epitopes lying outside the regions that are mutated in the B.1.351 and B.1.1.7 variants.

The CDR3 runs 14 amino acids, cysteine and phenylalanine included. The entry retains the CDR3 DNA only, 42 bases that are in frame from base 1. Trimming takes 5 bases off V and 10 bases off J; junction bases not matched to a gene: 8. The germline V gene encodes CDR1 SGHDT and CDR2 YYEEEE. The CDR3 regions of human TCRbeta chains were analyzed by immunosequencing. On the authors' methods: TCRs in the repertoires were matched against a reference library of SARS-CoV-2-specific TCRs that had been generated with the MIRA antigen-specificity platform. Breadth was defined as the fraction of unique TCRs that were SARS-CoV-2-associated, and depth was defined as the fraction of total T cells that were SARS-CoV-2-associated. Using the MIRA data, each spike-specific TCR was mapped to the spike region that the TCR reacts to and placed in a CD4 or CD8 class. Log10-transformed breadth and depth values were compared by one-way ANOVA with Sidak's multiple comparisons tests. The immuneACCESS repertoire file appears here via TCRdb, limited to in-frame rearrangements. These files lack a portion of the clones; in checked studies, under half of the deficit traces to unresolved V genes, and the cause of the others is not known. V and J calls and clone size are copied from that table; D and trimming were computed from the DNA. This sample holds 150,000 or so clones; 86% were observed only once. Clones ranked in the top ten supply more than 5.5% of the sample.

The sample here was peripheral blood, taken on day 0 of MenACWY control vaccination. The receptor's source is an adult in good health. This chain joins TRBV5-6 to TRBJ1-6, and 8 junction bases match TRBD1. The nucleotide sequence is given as TGTGCCAGCAGACTCGGACAGGGTGGATCACCCCTCCACTTT. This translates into CASRLGQGGSPLHF.